These 21 T cell receptor beta chains share one sample of origin, sequenced in a study of cytomegalovirus exposure and HLA in healthy donors. Primers: 60 Vbeta forward and 13 Jbeta reverse. The protocol was immunoSEQ multiplex PCR, while the TCRdb copy is restricted to in-frame clones and leaves out a portion. The table includes about 150,000 clones, approximately 80% detected once. Sequencing was performed on PBMCs. Receptor source: a woman aged 50 to 60 in good health and CMV-seropositive.

This clone came up a few times. This chain links TRBV2 with TRBJ2-7, with D possibly matching TRBD1 (5 bases). V shed 8 bases and J shed 5 bases, with 10 bases lying between them. The CDR3 totals 11 residues. CDR1 is SNHLY and CDR2 is FYNNEI in the germline V gene. The CDR3 coding sequence is TGTGCCAGCGCGCAGGGCGACGAGCAGTACTTC. It codes for CASAQGDEQYF.

V gene TRBV27 combines with J gene TRBJ1-2; 8 bases map to TRBD1. J gave up 4 bases and V 6 bases, and 4 bases lay outside the gene matches. The CDR3 totals 13 residues. Germline V lookup: CDR1 MNHEY, CDR2 SMNVEV (reference sequence). The CDR3 loop reads CASSHGTGYGYTF. CDR3 DNA sequence: TGTGCCAGCAGCCACGGGACAGGCTATGGCTACACCTTC.

The chain joins TRBV30 to TRBJ2-1, with 7 bases lining up with TRBD1. Germline V CDR1 and CDR2: GTSNPN, SVGIG (reference sequence). CDR3 length equals 15 residues. V shed 2 bases, J shed 1 base, and the junction held 5 bases outside the gene matches. CDR3 nucleotide sequence: TGTGCCTGGAGTCAGACAGGGTTGTCCTACAATGAGCAGTTCTTC. Amino acid sequence: CAWSQTGLSYNEQFF.

The chain has TRBV7-9 and TRBJ2-1; 11 nucleotides line up with TRBD2. V was pared by 1 base and J by 5 bases, with 1 base of the junction left unmatched. This CDR3 region has 15 residues. Germline V gene data show CDR1 as SEHNR and CDR2 as FQNEAQ (reference sequence). CDR3 loop: CASSLGLAGHNEQFF. The CDR3 DNA follows: TGTGCCAGCAGCTTAGGACTAGCGGGGCACAATGAGCAGTTCTTC.

The chain combines TRBV12-5 with TRBJ2-7; TRBD2 agrees at 15 bases. CDR1 and CDR2 from the germline V gene are LGHNT and FRNRAP. Germline trimming cut 6 bases from V and 3 bases from J; bases unmatched to any gene: 12. CDR3 length: 18 amino acids. CDR3 DNA: TGTGCTAGTGGCCGAAGCCCGGGACTAGCGGGGGGTCGCTACGAGCAGTACTTC. As protein: CASGRSPGLAGGRYEQYF.

The gene calls are TRBV2 and TRBJ1-4, with D possibly being TRBD1 (5 bases). Germline V gene lookup returns CDR1 SNHLY and CDR2 FYNNEI. V was shortened by 2 bases and J by 8 bases, with 15 bases between the two germline ends. The CDR3 has 15 residues. The CDR3: CASSEQGREGEKLFF. CDR3 DNA: TGTGCCAGCAGTGAACAGGGCAGGGAGGGAGAAAAACTGTTTTTT.

V gene TRBV14 combines with J gene TRBJ2-3; D may be TRBD2 (5 bases). The ends were cut back, 1 base at V and 6 bases at J, with 5 bases in the middle. The CDR3 is 12 amino acids. Looked up from germline, CDR1 is SGHDN and CDR2 is FVKESK. This chain's CDR3 is CASSQAGDTQYF. In DNA, the CDR3 is TGTGCCAGCAGCCAAGCGGGGGATACGCAGTATTTT. Filled out from reference TRBV14 and TRBJ2-3, the complete variable domain reads EAGVTQFPSHSVIEKGQTVTLRCDPISGHDNLYWYRRVMGKEIKFLLHFVKESKQDESGMPNNRFLAERTGGTYSTLKVQPAELEDSGVYFCASSQAGDTQYFGPGTRLTVL.

The chain is built from TRBV25-1 and TRBJ1-2; a weak D match, TRBD1 (5 bases). The CDR3 length is 16 residues. Germline V gives CDR1 MGHDK, CDR2 SYGVNS. Between the trimmed V and J ends, which lost 0 bases and 2 bases, there was a span of 13 bases. The CDR3 here is CASSEYLGLRNYGYTF. The CDR3 DNA reads as TGTGCCAGCAGTGAATACCTGGGACTAAGAAACTATGGCTACACCTTC.

J is TRBJ2-3 and V is TRBV6-5, with TRBD2 matching over 7 bases. The germline CDR1 and CDR2 sequences are MNHEY and SVGAGI. The CDR3 contains 12 residues. CDR3 residues: CGTRSQADTQYF. For the CDR3, the DNA is TGTGGGACTAGATCGCAGGCAGATACGCAGTATTTT.

The chain uses TRBV4-3 and TRBJ1-1; D might be TRBD1 (6 bases). The V gene's germline CDR1 is LGHNA and CDR2 YSLEER. With 4 bases removed from V and 7 bases from J, the gap between germline ends came to 19 bases. The CDR3 covers 15 residues. This CDR3 is CASSPHWGGTSEAFF. The CDR3 nucleotides read TGCGCCAGCAGCCCCCACTGGGGGGGGACAAGTGAAGCTTTCTTT.

The chain has TRBV28 and TRBJ1-1; D not resolved. The CDR3 sequence is 11 residues long. Germline CDR1 and CDR2: MDHEN and SYDVKM. Trimming cost V 6 bases and J 8 bases, with 10 bases left between them. The CDR3 coding sequence is TGTGCCAGCAGGTTTGCGGCGGAAGCTTTCTTT. This gives the protein CASRFAAEAFF.

This chain uses TRBV7-9 with TRBJ2-1; D possibly corresponds to TRBD2 (7 bases). Trimming shortened V by 4 bases and J by 9 bases, and 19 bases separated the two germline ends. Germline lookup yields CDR1 SEHNR and CDR2 FQNEAQ (reference sequence). This CDR3 has 15 amino acids. DNA of the CDR3: TGTGCCAGCAGCTCTCCCCAAAACAGGGAGGGTGAGCAGTTCTTC. Its translation: CASSSPQNREGEQFF. The full variable domain, with the rest looked up from reference TRBV7-9 and TRBJ2-1, is DTGVSQNPRHKITKRGQNVTFRCDPISEHNRLYWYRQTLGQGPEFLTYFQNEAQLEKSRLLSDRFSAERPKGSFSTLEIQRTEQGDSAMYLCASSSPQNREGEQFFGPGTRLTVL.

The V gene is TRBV5-6, the J gene TRBJ2-7, with 8 bases fitting TRBD2. Trimming took 2 bases from V and 7 from J; bases not matched to a gene: 5. The CDR3 runs to 13 residues. Germline CDR1 and CDR2: SGHDT and YYEEEE. The CDR3: CASSFRGGLEQYF. As DNA, the CDR3 is TGTGCCAGCAGCTTCCGGGGGGGGTTGGAGCAGTACTTC.

The chain combines TRBV19 with TRBJ2-3; D perhaps matches TRBD2 (6 bases). This CDR3 is built from 15 residues. In germline, CDR1 is LNHDA, CDR2 SQIVND (reference sequence). The germline V and J ends were trimmed by 5 bases and 6 bases, with 18 bases remaining between them. The CDR3 DNA reads as TGTGCCAGTAGTTCCTCTAGCGTTCTTTCGGATACGCAGTATTTT. Amino acid sequence: CASSSSSVLSDTQYF.

This clone was counted between two and nine times. J is TRBJ1-1 and V is TRBV2; 7 positions match TRBD1. The CDR3 is 14 amino acids. With V trimmed by 5 bases and J by 1 base, 4 bases remained unmatched. The germline V gene encodes CDR1 SNHLY and CDR2 FYNNEI. The chain's CDR3 is CASSRQGGNTEAFF. The CDR3 DNA is TGTGCCAGCAGTCGACAGGGAGGGAACACTGAAGCTTTCTTT.

The chain is built from TRBV25-1 and TRBJ2-1; 14 nucleotides align to TRBD2. CDR3 length: 16 amino acids. With 3 bases clipped from V and 7 bases from J, the junction kept 5 bases outside the gene matches. Per the germline V gene, CDR1 is MGHDK and CDR2 is SYGVNS. Written as DNA, the CDR3 is TGTGCCAGCAGTGACTCGACTAGCGGGGGGGCGAATGAGCAGTTCTTC. Protein product: CASSDSTSGGANEQFF.

This chain connects TRBV7-6 to TRBJ2-7; D ambiguous. Per germline, CDR1 SGHVS and CDR2 FNYEAQ. CDR3 size: 16 residues. Trimming stripped 6 bases from V and 3 bases from J, with 21 bases between. The CDR3 reads CASRRTHRRSFYEQYF. CDR3 sequence (DNA): TGTGCCAGCAGGCGAACGCACAGACGATCATTCTACGAGCAGTACTTC.

The genes are TRBV29-1 and TRBJ2-2; possible D gene TRBD2, 6 bases. The CDR3 runs to 14 residues. With 4 bases removed from V and 6 bases from J, the gap between germline ends came to 15 bases. CDR1 and CDR2 from the germline V gene are SQVTM and ANQGSEA. This CDR3 reads CSVGQGGYSGELFF. The CDR3 DNA sequence: TGCAGCGTTGGGCAGGGAGGTTATTCCGGGGAGCTGTTTTTT.

The chain uses TRBV19 and TRBJ1-5, with D perhaps matching TRBD1 (5 bases). V was clipped by 6 bases and J by 7 bases, with 16 bases between them. Germline-derived CDR1 and CDR2 are LNHDA and SQIVND (reference sequence). The CDR3 loop spans 14 amino acids. CDR3 nucleotides: TGTGCCAGTAGCCTAGCCGGGGGTAGCCAGCCCCAGCATTTT. Residues: CASSLAGGSQPQHF. The full variable domain, with the rest looked up from reference TRBV19 and TRBJ1-5, is DGGITQSPKYLFRKEGQNVTLSCEQNLNHDAMYWYRQDPGQGLRLIYYSQIVNDFQKGDIAEGYSVSREKKESFPLTVTSAQKNPTAFYLCASSLAGGSQPQHFGDGTRLSIL.

The DNA for the CDR3 is TGTGCCAGCAGCTTAGGACGGACACCTGGAAACACCATATATTTT. This translates into CASSLGRTPGNTIYF. The chain has TRBV7-9 and TRBJ1-3; D possibly corresponds to TRBD1 (5 bases). The germline V and J ends were trimmed by 1 base and 2 bases, with 9 bases remaining between them. CDR3 length equals 15 residues. CDR1 is SEHNR and CDR2 is FQNEAQ in the germline V gene (reference sequence).

The chain combines TRBV7-6 with TRBJ1-2, with D perhaps TRBD1 (6 bases). Germline lookup yields CDR1 SGHVS and CDR2 FNYEAQ. The CDR3 contains 13 residues. V shed 3 bases and J shed 8 bases, with 13 bases lying between them. This CDR3 is CASSLQGHSGYTF. In nucleotides, the CDR3 is TGTGCCAGCAGCTTGCAGGGGCATAGCGGCTACACCTTC. The whole variable domain, remainder taken from reference TRBV7-6 and TRBJ1-2, is GAGVSQSPRYKVTKRGQDVALRCDPISGHVSLYWYRQALGQGPEFLTYFNYEAQQDKSGLPNDRFSAERPEGSISTLTIQRTEQRDSAMYRCASSLQGHSGYTFGSGTRLTVV.